This entry describes one T cell receptor beta chain. The J segment lost 1 base and the V segment lost 6 bases, leaving 6 bases of the junction unmatched. Germline V gene lookup returns CDR1 LGHNA and CDR2 YNFKEQ. The length of the CDR3 is 15 residues. The data were obtained in a study of blood T cell repertoires in COVID-19. Study in general: Samples of COVID-19 (acute and convalescent) were obtained from the United States, Italy and Spain. In each case, the material was cDNA or gDNA derived from T cells, B-cell-depleted T cells, or PBMCs.

How the authors handled the data: Researchers report that nucleated cell counts were estimated from reference gene primer amplification. Clones were sequenced by immunoSEQ multiplex PCR, and TCRdb holds only the in-frame ones, with some missing. That table gives V, J and clone size, and the DNA gave D and trimming. The table shows tens of thousands of clones, with 73% occurring only once. The V call is TRBV4-2, the J call TRBJ1-5; 7 nucleotides align to TRBD1. Input material: peripheral blood. The TCR originated in a woman in her fifties or sixties with active or convalescent COVID-19. CDR3 sequence reads: CASRQLQGSNQPQHF. The CDR3 DNA reads TGTGCCAGCAGGCAACTACAGGGGAGCAATCAGCCCCAGCATTTT.